The entry below gives a single TCR beta chain sequence along with its context. The antigen is undetermined. These data belong to a study of CD4 T cell repertoires in COVID-19. Overall study: Relabeled CFSE-low cells, IL-2-expanded for more than 9 days, met spikes from other coronaviruses.

No culture step preceded sequencing of the ex vivo isolated memory T cells. Here immunoSEQ multiplex PCR was the method, and the copy in TCRdb shows in-frame clones only, minus some. The table includes more than 65,000 clones, roughly 85% detected once. Points from the study as a whole: SARS-CoV and/or HKU1 spike cultures shared between roughly 7 and 28% of SARS-CoV-2 clonotypes.

CDR1 is LNHNV and CDR2 is YYDKDF in the germline V gene (reference sequence). V dropped 1 base and J dropped 8 bases, with 14 bases sitting between them. The CDR3 consists of 15 residues. The receptor's source is a human donor who had COVID-19. Material: CD4+ T cells from peripheral blood, obtained after recovery from COVID-19. The V gene is TRBV15, the J gene TRBJ1-4, with D maybe TRBD1 (6 bases). The CDR3 region has the DNA TGTGCCACCAGCAGAGTTCGGGGGGCGCAAGAAAAACTGTTTTTT. It codes for CATSRVRGAQEKLFF.